The clone carrying this TCR beta chain was seen only a few times. Its antigen remains unidentified. This record belongs to a study of T-cell memory formation after mild COVID-19. Looking at the study overall: Largely, the TCR clusters proved donor specific. Study-level findings and limits: Clones contracting across day 15 to 85 had a balanced CD4/CD8 profile; later expanding clones leaned CD4+. Among CD4+ contracting clones, most were CM and EM, and CD8+ ones EMRA.

The CDR3 contains 11 residues. Germline assignment: CDR1 SQVTM and CDR2 ANQGSEA. Trimming removed 7 bases at V and 4 bases at J, with 9 bases between. The TCR alpha and TCR beta cDNA libraries, bearing sample barcodes and UMIs, were generated by 5'RACE using constant-segment primers. Each CDR3 protein is one row after TCRdb ran MiXCR on the 5' RACE reads. Of around 300,000 distinct CDR3 sequences listed, over 15% are singletons. The specimen sequenced was PBMCs or a T cell subset sorted from them (not recorded which). This TCR came from a man younger than 35 who had mild COVID-19 (a few samples of this study predate the infection). Cell type and time point are not known. V usage is TRBV29-1 and J usage is TRBJ2-3; D might be TRBD1 or TRBD2, each matching 5 bases. This chain's CDR3 is CSAEGPDTQYF. Here the CDR3 DNA reads TGCAGCGCCGAGGGACCAGATACGCAGTATTTT.